The 6 T cell receptor beta chains below were found in one sample sequenced in a study of beta chain features in type 1 diabetes. Expressed TCRB transcripts got sequenced, as all isolated RNA was reverse transcribed. The method was immunoSEQ multiplex PCR; TCRdb's version includes in-frame clones alone and lacks a portion of them. The sample records about 210,000 clones, approximately 11% being singletons. The sequenced sample was central memory CD4+ T cells from blood. All receptors derive from a man aged 18 to 29 in good health.

V gene TRBV6-6 combines with J gene TRBJ2-7; D unresolved. Trimming cost V 6 bases and J 0 bases, with 9 bases left between them. The CDR3 contains 13 residues. Germline CDR1 reads MNHNY; CDR2 reads SVGAGI (reference sequence). This CDR3 is CASSPLGSYEQYF. CDR3 bases: TGTGCCAGCAGCCCCTTGGGCTCCTACGAGCAGTACTTC.

This clone was detected a few times. The gene calls are TRBV19 and TRBJ2-7, with 10 nucleotides matching TRBD2. The V gene's germline CDR1 is LNHDA and CDR2 SQIVND (reference sequence). CDR3 size: 14 residues. The J segment lost 5 bases and the V segment lost 5 bases, leaving 6 bases of the junction unmatched. The CDR3 is CASSPTSGKDEQYF. CDR3 nucleotide sequence: TGTGCCAGTAGTCCCACTAGCGGGAAGGACGAGCAGTACTTC.

This clone was seen a few times. The chain joins TRBV6-6 to TRBJ2-1; no clear D gene. CDR1 MNHNY and CDR2 SVGAGI come from the germline V gene (reference sequence). The CDR3 has 12 residues. V lost 2 bases and J 11 bases, leaving 10 bases between the germline ends. CDR3 residues: CASSYDVEKQFF. The DNA of the CDR3 is TGTGCCAGCAGTTACGACGTCGAAAAGCAGTTCTTC.

The table lists this clone with a few counts. The V and J genes are TRBV6-6 and TRBJ1-4; D remains unclear. This CDR3 spans 12 amino acids. CDR1 is MNHNY and CDR2 is SVGAGI in the germline V gene (reference sequence). The V end was cut by 2 bases, the J end by 11 bases, with 9 bases between. The DNA for the CDR3 is TGTGCCAGCAGTTACCCCGGTGATAAACTGTTTTTT. Translating gives CASSYPGDKLFF.

The chain uses TRBV7-9 and TRBJ2-7, with 7 positions matching TRBD2. Germline CDR1 reads SEHNR; CDR2 reads FQNEAQ (reference sequence). This CDR3 has 17 residues. V shed 1 base, J shed 5 bases, and the junction held 14 bases outside the gene matches. The CDR3 is CASSLGLGGLAANEQYF. CDR3 DNA sequence: TGTGCCAGCAGCTTAGGATTGGGAGGGCTAGCTGCCAACGAGCAGTACTTC.

This chain uses TRBV7-8 with TRBJ2-2; D not resolved. This CDR3 region has 17 residues. Germline V CDR1 and CDR2: SGHVS, FQNEAQ. V was shortened by 2 bases and J by 7 bases, with 20 bases between the two germline ends. The CDR3 reads CASSLRDFPGTGGELFF. Here the CDR3 DNA reads TGTGCCAGCAGCTTACGAGACTTCCCAGGAACGGGCGGGGAGCTGTTTTTT.